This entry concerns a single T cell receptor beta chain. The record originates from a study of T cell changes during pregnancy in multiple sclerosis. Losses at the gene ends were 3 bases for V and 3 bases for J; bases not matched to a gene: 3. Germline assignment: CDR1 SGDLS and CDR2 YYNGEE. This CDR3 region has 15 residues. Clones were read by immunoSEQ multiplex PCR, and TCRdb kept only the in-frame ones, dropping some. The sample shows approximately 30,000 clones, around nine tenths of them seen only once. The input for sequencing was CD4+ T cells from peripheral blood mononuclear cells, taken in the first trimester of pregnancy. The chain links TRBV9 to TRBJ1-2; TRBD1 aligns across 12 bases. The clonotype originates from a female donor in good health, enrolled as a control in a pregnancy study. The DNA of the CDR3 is TGTGCCAGCAGCGAGGGACAGGGGGCCTACTATGGCTACACCTTC. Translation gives CASSEGQGAYYGYTF.